The clone carrying this T cell receptor beta chain was picked up a small number of times. Clones were read by immunoSEQ multiplex PCR, and TCRdb kept only the in-frame ones, dropping some. The data hold some 480,000 clones, with around 88% observed a single time. V shed 5 bases and J shed 3 bases, with 14 bases lying between them. This CDR3 has 15 amino acids. Germline V gene data show CDR1 as MNHEY and CDR2 as SMNVEV (reference sequence). The sample belongs to a study of Ad26.COV2.S vaccination and SARS-CoV-2 variants. Treatment in this sample: some 19 received Ad26.COV2.S at low or high dose, single or two shots; five or six received placebo; per-sample allocation not given. Day 63 after the first injection of vaccine or placebo was the sampling time. In Boston, the donor was an adult between 18-55 years of age.

The TCR originated in a person between 18 and 65 years old who received the Ad26.COV2.S COVID-19 vaccine or a placebo. The sequences come from peripheral blood, collected in a trial of Ad26.COV2.S vaccine versus placebo. This rearrangement joins TRBV27 to TRBJ1-5, with D maybe TRBD1 (5 bases). The chain's CDR3 is CASSPWDGNNQPQHF. The CDR3, as DNA: TGTGCCAGCAGTCCGTGGGACGGCAACAATCAGCCCCAGCATTTT.